Listed below are T cell receptor beta chains from one sample, sequenced in a study of cytomegalovirus exposure and HLA in healthy donors. The protocol was immunoSEQ multiplex PCR, while the TCRdb copy is restricted to in-frame clones and leaves out a portion. The data show under 250,000 clones, with roughly 87% seen just once and 1.5% to 2% held by the top ten. Sequenced: PBMCs. These receptors all stem from a woman between 18 and 30 years old in good health and CMV-seropositive. Both conserved end residues are part of each CDR3. D genes are given only for firm matches. Size is omitted from some rows. Given values are once, few, many or a class for expanded clones.

d_call | j_call | v_call | clone_size | cdr3_aa | cdr3_nt
- | TRBJ1-1 | TRBV28 | - | CASSQTPTGNTEAFF | TGTGCCAGCAGTCAAACCCCGACGGGGAACACTGAAGCTTTCTTT
TRBD1 | TRBJ1-4 | TRBV4-2 | - | CASSQAQTTTGVGEKLFF | TGTGCCAGCAGCCAAGCCCAGACTACGACAGGGGTAGGGGAAAAACTGTTTTTT
TRBD1 | TRBJ2-4 | TRBV25-1 | once | CATRDRVAKNIQYF | TGTGCCACCCGGGACAGGGTCGCCAAAAACATTCAGTACTTC
- | TRBJ2-1 | TRBV9 | - | CASSVGRGGDEQFF | TGTGCCAGCAGCGTAGGGCGGGGAGGCGATGAGCAGTTCTTC
- | TRBJ1-1 | TRBV19 | - | CASRYPGNEAFF | TGTGCCAGTAGATACCCAGGCAATGAAGCTTTCTTT
- | TRBJ2-5 | TRBV10-3 | - | CAAQGVEETQYF | TGTGCCGCTCAAGGGGTGGAAGAGACCCAGTACTTC
- | TRBJ1-3 | TRBV30 | - | CAWSGLAGNTIYF | TGTGCCTGGAGTGGACTCGCTGGAAACACCATATATTTT
TRBD1 | TRBJ1-2 | TRBV5-6 | few | CASSSTGRANYGYTF | TGTGCCAGCAGTTCGACAGGGCGAGCTAACTATGGCTACACCTTC
- | TRBJ1-2 | TRBV11-1 | - | CASSPAWGDGYTF | TGTGCCAGCAGCCCGGCATGGGGGGATGGCTACACCTTC
TRBD1 | TRBJ2-2 | TRBV9 | once | CASSAQGAGTGELFF | TGTGCCAGCAGCGCGCAGGGGGCCGGGACCGGGGAGCTGTTTTTT
TRBD2 | TRBJ2-1 | TRBV5-5 | - | CASSSIPSGASYNEQFF | TGTGCCAGCAGCTCGATCCCTAGCGGCGCATCCTACAATGAGCAGTTCTTC
- | TRBJ2-2 | TRBV7-3 | - | CASSGNFTNTGELFF | TGTGCCAGCAGCGGTAACTTCACGAACACCGGGGAGCTGTTTTTT
- | TRBJ2-7 | TRBV10-3 | - | CAISESDRHHEQYF | TGTGCCATCAGTGAGTCCGACAGGCACCACGAGCAGTACTTC
- | TRBJ1-1 | TRBV27 | - | CASSRKGVGTEAFF | TGTGCCAGCAGCAGAAAGGGGGTGGGCACTGAAGCTTTCTTT
TRBD1 | TRBJ2-3 | TRBV27 | - | CASSPWTGVSTDTQYF | TGTGCCAGCAGTCCTTGGACAGGGGTTAGCACAGATACGCAGTATTTT
TRBD2 | TRBJ2-1 | TRBV9 | - | CASSALLGSGGNEQFF | TGTGCCAGCAGCGCTCTTCTTGGGTCGGGGGGCAATGAGCAGTTCTTC
- | TRBJ2-7 | TRBV28 | - | CASRRREDRFAYEQYF | TGTGCCAGCAGGCGCCGCGAAGACAGGTTTGCCTACGAGCAGTACTTC
TRBD1 | TRBJ2-3 | TRBV6-5 | - | CASSLRGLGDTQYF | TGTGCCAGCAGTTTGAGGGGGCTCGGGGATACGCAGTATTTT
TRBD1 | TRBJ1-1 | TRBV28 | - | CASSNRDRDYEAFF | TGTGCCAGCAGTAACCGGGACAGGGACTATGAAGCTTTCTTT
TRBD1 | TRBJ1-2 | TRBV6-5 | - | CASSSGGFYGYTF | TGTGCCAGCAGTTCAGGGGGGTTCTATGGCTACACCTTC
- | TRBJ1-3 | TRBV7-8 | - | CASSAMRGSSGNTIYF | TGTGCCAGCAGCGCCATGCGGGGGTCCTCTGGAAACACCATATATTTT
- | TRBJ1-3 | TRBV5-1 | - | CASSSGQGNTIYF | TGCGCCAGCAGCTCTGGACAGGGAAACACCATATATTTT
- | TRBJ2-3 | TRBV5-6 | - | CASSPVEQVLSNTQYF | TGTGCCAGCAGCCCCGTTGAACAGGTTCTCTCAAATACGCAGTATTTT
TRBD2 | TRBJ2-1 | TRBV30 | - | CAWRLGLAGDNEQFF | TGTGCCTGGAGGCTCGGACTAGCTGGGGACAATGAGCAGTTCTTC
- | TRBJ2-1 | TRBV7-9 | - | CASPLGYEQFF | TGTGCCAGCCCCCTGGGCTATGAGCAGTTCTTC
TRBD2 | TRBJ2-7 | TRBV27 | - | CASSFLTSGALYEQYF | TGTGCCAGCAGTTTCCTGACTAGCGGAGCCCTCTACGAGCAGTACTTC
- | TRBJ2-7 | TRBV27 | few | CASSRDSYEQYF | TGTGCCAGCAGTCGCGATTCCTACGAGCAGTACTTC
TRBD1 | TRBJ1-4 | TRBV2 | - | CASNRGQNHNEKLFF | TGTGCCAGCAACAGGGGACAGAACCATAATGAAAAACTGTTTTTT
- | TRBJ2-1 | TRBV5-1 | once | CASSSFFERERHNEQFF | TGCGCCAGCAGCTCTTTCTTTGAGAGGGAGCGCCACAATGAGCAGTTCTTC
- | TRBJ2-3 | TRBV19 | - | CASSISSSTDTQYF | TGTGCCAGTAGTATATCCTCTAGCACAGATACGCAGTATTTT
TRBD1 | TRBJ1-5 | TRBV18 | - | CASTTTGQGANQPQHF | TGTGCCAGCACGACGACCGGACAGGGGGCGAATCAGCCCCAGCATTTT
TRBD2 | TRBJ2-1 | TRBV9 | - | CASSVGEGGAEQFF | TGTGCCAGCAGCGTAGGGGAGGGAGGGGCTGAGCAGTTCTTC
- | TRBJ1-1 | TRBV6-5 | - | CASSYSGGALIIAFF | TGTGCCAGCAGTTACTCGGGGGGGGCGTTGATAATAGCTTTCTTT
TRBD1 | TRBJ2-7 | TRBV19 | - | CASSITGTGGYEQYF | TGTGCCAGTAGTATTACCGGGACAGGGGGCTACGAGCAGTACTTC
TRBD1 | TRBJ2-5 | TRBV28 | few | CATRHRTGGSKTQYF | TGTGCCACCCGTCACCGCACAGGGGGGTCAAAGACCCAGTACTTC
TRBD2 | TRBJ2-7 | TRBV4-1 | - | CASSQTGAGLTYEQYF | TGCGCCAGCAGCCAGACGGGCGCGGGACTAACCTACGAGCAGTACTTC
TRBD2 | TRBJ2-7 | TRBV28 | - | CASEASGRSREQYF | TGTGCCAGCGAGGCTAGCGGGAGGTCTCGGGAGCAGTACTTC